Included here is one T cell receptor beta chain sequence, with context. The data are from a study of CD8 T cells in Susac syndrome. When the RNA was reverse transcribed, random hexamers were used with an input of roughly 0.45 to 1 ug. Amplification of TCR beta CDR3 by immunoSEQ multiplex PCR spanned 54 Vbeta and 13 Jbeta. MiXCR was run by TCRdb on the immunoSEQ multiplex PCR reads, yielding one entry per CDR3 protein. The profile shows some 450,000 distinct CDR3 sequences, approximately 85% of them singletons. Germline V lookup: CDR1 LGHDT, CDR2 YNNKEL (reference sequence). This CDR3 is 17 amino acids long. V was cut by 1 base and J by 1 base, with 16 bases left in between.

The sample comprised CD8+ T cells from PBMCs. The source of this sequence is a human donor with multiple sclerosis. The gene calls are TRBV3-1 and TRBJ1-1; weak D call: TRBD1 (6 bases). Written as DNA, the CDR3 is TGTGCCAGCAGCCAAGGTTGGGCAGGGGATTGGAACACTGAAGCTTTCTTT. Translating it yields CASSQGWAGDWNTEAFF.